This T cell receptor beta chain was retrieved from a study of tumor-infiltrating lymphocytes in oesophageal squamous cell carcinoma (dated by TCRdb to the mid-2010s). V loses 1 base of germline sequence and J loses 1 base, and the interval between the two ends is 11 bases. CDR1 and CDR2, per the germline V gene, are SGHTA and FQGNSA. The CDR3 goes from the cysteine to the phenylalanine over 16 residues. Kept here is only the CDR3 DNA, which spans 48 bases and is read in frame from base 1. The library was generated by PCR. Sequenced on an Illumina HiSeq 2000. TCRdb trimmed the raw reads at Q25, called clones with MiXCR and kept productive beta chains. Rows merge per CDR3 protein into single entries with the most common DNA and genes. The sample includes 10,000 to 12,000 distinct CDR3 sequences, with under 75% observed a single time. The ten largest account for roughly 29% of the sample. This clonotype has just one count. The target of this receptor is not known. It has no much larger one-base neighbor in the sample; base qualities were not kept. One read alone is a weak basis.

The rearranged segments are TRBV7-2 and TRBJ2-1; no D gene is confidently identified. The source is a female donor with esophageal squamous cell carcinoma. The specimen was esophageal tumor tissue. Here is the DNA: TGTGCCAGCAGCTTAGTGGCAGGTTCTTCCTACAATGAGCAGTTCTTC. Its product reads: CASSLVAGSSYNEQFF.